The sequence of this T cell receptor (beta chain) was determined in a study of blood T cells in healthy people across ages. A second PCR of roughly 7 to 11 cycles used a sample-barcoded 5' primer and a J-beta primer mix. Each cDNA molecule received a tag from a template-switch adaptor that had 12 random nucleotides. Each sample yielded at least 2.5 million CDR3-containing paired-end reads. TCRdb re-called the 5' RACE reads through MiXCR, storing one row per CDR3 protein. The table has some 1.7 million distinct CDR3 sequences, approximately 30% seen once. The germline gives CDR1 MNHEY, CDR2 SMNVEV (reference sequence). The CDR3 is 11 amino acids. V was shortened by 8 bases and J by 7 bases, with 12 bases between the two germline ends.

The rearrangement joins TRBV27 to TRBJ2-7; D ambiguous. The material sequenced was blood. This TCR was sampled from a woman aged 30 to 39 in good health. For the CDR3, the DNA is TGTGCCAGCGGTGAGCTGGGAGAGCAGTACTTC. It translates to CASGELGEQYF.